This T cell receptor beta chain was sequenced during a study of technical replicates of blood from a few donors. TCRdb's copy holds only in-frame clones and misses some; the assay was immunoSEQ multiplex PCR. Of under 90,000 clones listed, roughly 94% are singletons. This clonotype was obtained from a human donor in good health. The sample consisted of T cells isolated from PBMCs.

The CDR3 here is CASSLAPGTDTQYF. Written as DNA, the CDR3 is TGCGCCAGCAGCTTGGCCCCGGGCACAGATACGCAGTATTTT. This rearrangement joins TRBV5-1 to TRBJ2-3, with D unresolved. CDR3 length: 14 residues. V lost 0 bases and J lost 1, with 6 bases in between. Germline V gene sequence: CDR1 SGHRS, CDR2 YFSETQ.